This section outlines one TCR beta chain sequence together with its context. Its target is not known. With 5 bases clipped from V and 2 bases from J, the junction kept 13 bases outside the gene matches. The CDR3 has 19 residues. Looked up from germline, CDR1 is SEHNR and CDR2 is FQNEAQ (reference sequence). The data derive from a study of cytomegalovirus exposure and HLA in healthy donors. Overall study findings and caveats: Later analysis reportedly placed an Asian-associated ancestry cluster below the roughly 680-donor mean in N-insertions. The authors excluded some V segments, including TRBV6-2 and TRBV6-3, as indistinguishable. There were several of the most significant clusters that appeared linked to common viral pathogens in a later analysis.

PCR employed 60 Vbeta and 13 Jbeta primers. TCRdb's copy holds only in-frame clones and misses some; the assay was immunoSEQ multiplex PCR. The sample lists over 100,000 clones, about four fifths occurring once. The sequenced sample consisted of PBMCs. V is TRBV7-9 and J is TRBJ2-3, with TRBD2 matching 13 bases. The receptor's source is a woman under 30 in good health and CMV-seropositive. CDR3 sequence reads: CASSVGTSGALLPTDTQYF. CDR3 DNA sequence: TGTGCCAGCAGCGTCGGGACTAGCGGGGCTCTACTACCCACAGATACGCAGTATTTT.